Shown below are 28 T cell receptor beta chains from a single sample sequenced in a study of early T cells in non-severe SARS-CoV-2 infection. TCRdb redid the calling of the 5' RACE reads with MiXCR, one entry per CDR3 protein. This table has about 46,000 distinct CDR3 sequences, roughly 10% appearing once. Here the sequenced sample was whole blood, taken at baseline. The receptor set was obtained from an adult who was a healthcare worker with PCR-confirmed SARS-CoV-2 infection or an uninfected control (not recorded which).

This clonotype was seen only a few times. This chain joins TRBV7-2 and TRBJ2-3, with a tentative D call TRBD2 (6 bases). This CDR3 is 13 amino acids long. The V gene's germline CDR1 is SGHTA and CDR2 FQGNSA. Trimming pared 5 bases from V and 4 bases from J, leaving 10 bases between. CDR3 bases: TGTGCCAGCAGCCTCCGGGAGCCAGATACGCAGTATTTT. It encodes CASSLREPDTQYF. Complete variable domain (other parts from reference TRBV7-2 and TRBJ2-3): GAGVSQSPSNKVTEKGKDVELRCDPISGHTALYWYRQSLGQGLEFLIYFQGNSAPDKSGLPSDRFSAERTGGSVSTLTIQRTQQEDSAVYLCASSLREPDTQYFGPGTRLTVL.

This clonotype was found many times. The rearrangement links TRBV6-2 or TRBV6-3 to TRBJ1-5, with TRBD1 matching 10 bases. Trimming at V came to 5 bases and at J to 0 bases, leaving 7 bases not matched to a gene. The CDR3 runs 17 residues. Germline CDR1 is MNHEY and CDR2 is SVGEGT. CDR3: CASSRRTGGYSNQPQHF. The CDR3 nucleotides are TGTGCCAGCAGTCGCCGGACAGGGGGTTATAGCAATCAGCCCCAGCATTTT.

The chain has TRBV6-1 and TRBJ2-2; no definite D call. Germline V gene data show CDR1 as MNHNS and CDR2 as SASEGT. Trimming removed 6 bases at V and 5 bases at J, with 4 bases between. The CDR3 extends over 11 amino acids. The CDR3 DNA sequence: TGTGCCAGCAGCGGAACCGGGGAGCTGTTTTTT. Translating gives CASSGTGELFF.

There are many counts of this clonotype. The chain carries TRBV7-2 and TRBJ1-3, with D possibly matching TRBD1 (5 bases). The V and J ends lost 0 bases and 12 bases respectively, with 24 bases between them. The CDR3 contains 17 residues. Per germline, CDR1 SGHTA and CDR2 FQGNSA. As DNA, the CDR3 is TGTGCCAGCAGCTTAGCTCGGGACGTATCCTCCTCTGGTCGCATATATTTT. This encodes CASSLARDVSSSGRIYF.

This clonotype was observed a few times. This chain connects TRBV3-1 to TRBJ1-1, with TRBD1 identical over 7 bases. The CDR3 is made up of 14 amino acids. The V and J ends lost 1 base and 1 base, in that order; junction bases with no gene match: 0. Germline V gene sequence: CDR1 LGHDT, CDR2 YNNKEL (reference sequence). CDR3 sequence (DNA): TGTGCCAGCAGCCAAGGGGACAGGAACACTGAAGCTTTCTTT. As protein: CASSQGDRNTEAFF.

The chain has TRBV2 and TRBJ2-7, with a weak D call TRBD1 (6 bases). The CDR3 consists of 11 residues. Germline-derived CDR1 and CDR2 are SNHLY and FYNNEI. CDR3: CASSEGRTVLV. The CDR3 nucleotides are TGTGCCAGCAGTGAAGGCAGGACAGTATTGGTC.

This clonotype was observed a few times. The chain's CDR3 is CASRNRDPGFDYEQYF. DNA for the CDR3: TGTGCCAGCAGGAACCGGGACCCGGGATTCGACTACGAGCAGTACTTC. V usage is TRBV6-1 and J usage is TRBJ2-7; D is tentatively TRBD1 or TRBD2 (5 bases each). Germline values: CDR1 MNHNS, CDR2 SASEGT. The CDR3 loop spans 16 amino acids. Trimming left V 6 bases short and J 3 bases short, with 21 bases between.

The sample holds a few counts of this clonotype. The chain links TRBV28 to TRBJ2-1, with D perhaps matching TRBD2 (6 bases). Between the trimmed V and J ends, which lost 3 bases and 4 bases, there was a span of 16 bases. The length of the CDR3 is 16 residues. Germline-derived CDR1 and CDR2 are MDHEN and SYDVKM. CDR3 loop: CASSFWGTSLYNEQFF. Here the CDR3 DNA reads TGTGCCAGCAGTTTTTGGGGGACTTCACTTTACAATGAGCAGTTCTTC.

The CDR3 sequence is CASKKNGQAWGNTIYF. The CDR3 DNA reads as TGTGCCAGCAAGAAGAACGGACAGGCTTGGGGAAACACCATATATTTT. The chain uses TRBV6-6 and TRBJ1-3, with TRBD1 matching over 7 bases. V gave up 7 bases and J gave up 4 bases; unmatched junction bases: 13. The CDR3 contains 16 residues. Germline CDR1 MNHNY, CDR2 SVGAGI (reference sequence).

This clonotype was seen at least ten times. The rearrangement links TRBV12-3 or TRBV12-4 to TRBJ1-5; 8 nucleotides align to TRBD1. With V trimmed by 6 bases and J by 9 bases, 7 bases remained unmatched. The CDR3 is made up of 13 amino acids. CDR3 loop: CASRQDRGSPQHF. CDR3 in DNA: TGTGCCAGCAGACAAGACAGGGGCTCGCCCCAGCATTTT.

There are a few counts of this clonotype. The chain has TRBV18 and TRBJ2-5; no reliable D call. V was pared by 1 base and J by 3 bases, with 9 bases between. Germline V CDR1 and CDR2: KGHSH, LQKENI. This CDR3 comprises 14 residues. The CDR3 is CASSPRAGEETQYF. The CDR3 region has the DNA TGTGCCAGCTCACCACGGGCAGGAGAAGAGACCCAGTACTTC.

In this sample, this clonotype turned up a few times. This chain joins TRBV3-2 and TRBJ2-7; the D segment call TRBD1 is taken from the table without a DNA check. TRBV3-2 is annotated as a pseudogene. CDR3 length: 15 residues. The CDR3 loop reads CASSLPTGNDHEQYF. The CDR3 nucleotides read TGTGCCAGCAGCCTCCCGACAGGGAATGACCACGAGCAGTACTTC.

In its sample, this clonotype was seen many times. The chain uses TRBV10-3 and TRBJ2-3; TRBD2 matches 8 bases. Germline CDR1 ENHRY, CDR2 SYGVKD. V was pared by 3 bases and J by 6 bases, with 11 bases of the junction left unmatched. This CDR3 region has 16 residues. CDR3 DNA: TGTGCCATCAGTGAAGAAGGCAGCGGGAGAGGCGATACGCAGTATTTT. Encoded protein: CAISEEGSGRGDTQYF.

The chain joins TRBV29-1 to TRBJ2-1; D is ambiguous. Per the germline V gene, CDR1 is SQVTM and CDR2 is ANQGSEA. Trimming took off 3 bases at V and 6 bases at J, with 6 bases between the two ends. The CDR3 is 11 amino acids. Here the CDR3 reads CSVEYLNEQFF. The CDR3 coding sequence is TGCAGCGTTGAGTACCTCAATGAGCAGTTCTTC.

This clonotype showed up many times. The rearrangement links TRBV29-1 to TRBJ1-4, with a weak D call TRBD1 (5 bases). The V end lost 6 bases, the J end lost 5 bases, and 13 bases lay between the germline ends. The CDR3 is 13 residues long. CDR1 and CDR2 from the germline V gene are SQVTM and ANQGSEA. The CDR3 here is CSVISGVNEKLFF. In DNA form, the CDR3 reads TGCAGCGTCATCTCGGGGGTCAATGAAAAACTGTTTTTT.

This clonotype was observed at least ten times. The chain joins TRBV14 to TRBJ2-1; 7 nucleotides agree with TRBD2. This CDR3 contains 13 residues. Unmatched junction bases numbered 2, after V lost 6 bases and J lost 3 bases. Germline V lookup: CDR1 SGHDN, CDR2 FVKESK. CDR3 coding DNA: TGTGCCAGCAGAGGGACTAACTACAATGAGCAGTTCTTC. As protein: CASRGTNYNEQFF.

This clonotype occurred many times. V usage is TRBV7-9 and J usage is TRBJ2-7; D is possibly TRBD2 (5 bases). The CDR3 covers 15 residues. CDR1 and CDR2 (germline): SEHNR, FQNEAQ (reference sequence). The V gene lost 3 bases and the J gene lost 1 base, with 13 bases spanning the gap. The CDR3 DNA is TGTGCCAGCAGCTTCTTTGAACGGGGATCCTACGAGCAGTACTTC. Protein: CASSFFERGSYEQYF.

The V and J genes are TRBV5-1 and TRBJ2-1; D might be TRBD2 (6 bases). Trimming left V 5 bases short and J 2 bases short, with 8 bases between. This CDR3 has 13 residues. Germline CDR1 SGHRS, CDR2 YFSETQ. The CDR3 protein is CASRRGTYNEQFF. CDR3 DNA: TGCGCCAGCAGACGCGGGACCTACAATGAGCAGTTCTTC.

A few counts support this clonotype. The V and J genes are TRBV14 and TRBJ1-2; D perhaps matches TRBD1 (5 bases). Germline V gives CDR1 SGHDN, CDR2 FVKESK. V gave up 1 base and J gave up 4 bases, with 13 bases separating them. The CDR3 extends over 15 amino acids. CDR3 residues: CASSQARGQSYGYTF. The CDR3 bases are TGTGCCAGCAGCCAAGCAAGGGGCCAGAGCTATGGCTACACCTTC.

The J gene is TRBJ2-3, the V gene TRBV2, with 8 bases fitting TRBD2. The V and J ends lost 3 bases and 6 bases, in that order; junction bases with no gene match: 8. This CDR3 comprises 15 residues. CDR1 SNHLY and CDR2 FYNNEI come from the germline V gene. CDR3 sequence (DNA): TGTGCCAGCAGTGAGGCCGGGGGGGCTAGGGATACGCAGTATTTT. It specifies CASSEAGGARDTQYF.

The chain has TRBV29-1 and TRBJ1-1; possible D gene TRBD1, 5 bases. This CDR3 has 14 amino acids. Trimming stripped 1 base from V and 5 bases from J, with 14 bases between. Germline V CDR1 and CDR2: SQVTM, ANQGSEA. CDR3 in DNA: TGCAGCGTTGAAGGGCGCAGGGTCTGGACTGAAGCTTTCTTT. Translated: CSVEGRRVWTEAFF.

There are a few counts of this clonotype. The genes are TRBV5-1 and TRBJ2-1; the match to TRBD1 covers 7 bases. V trimming: 4 bases; J trimming: 2 bases; junction bases outside the gene matches: 6. Germline V gene lookup returns CDR1 SGHRS and CDR2 YFSETQ. CDR3 length equals 15 residues. This CDR3 reads CASSVGQEAYNEQFF. The CDR3 DNA is TGCGCCAGCAGCGTCGGACAGGAGGCCTACAATGAGCAGTTCTTC.

The sample holds a few counts of this clonotype. V and J are TRBV29-1 and TRBJ1-1, with D perhaps matching TRBD1 (6 bases). Per the germline V gene, CDR1 is SQVTM and CDR2 is ANQGSEA. Trimming shortened V by 7 bases and J by 4 bases, and 13 bases separated the two germline ends. The CDR3 extends over 12 amino acids. The CDR3 sequence is CSAADRTTEAFF. CDR3 nucleotide sequence: TGCAGCGCCGCTGACAGGACCACTGAAGCTTTCTTT.

J is TRBJ2-1 and V is TRBV29-1; 10 bases are a match to TRBD1. This CDR3 comprises 13 residues. After removal of 6 bases from V and 8 bases from J, the junction contained 7 bases not matched to a gene. CDR1 and CDR2 from the germline V gene are SQVTM and ANQGSEA. The CDR3 loop reads CSVEKTGGDEQFF. The CDR3 nucleotides read TGCAGCGTGGAGAAGACAGGGGGCGATGAGCAGTTCTTC.

This clonotype was observed at least ten times. This chain connects TRBV5-1 to TRBJ2-6; weak D call: TRBD2 (5 bases). Germline CDR1 and CDR2: SGHRS and YFSETQ. V dropped 1 base and J dropped 4 bases, with 9 bases sitting between them. The CDR3 totals 15 residues. The CDR3 DNA reads TGCGCCAGCAGCTTGATGGCGGGCGGGGCCAACGTCCTGACTTTC. This gives the protein CASSLMAGGANVLTF.

This clonotype was picked up a small number of times. This chain links TRBV5-1 with TRBJ1-6; 8 nucleotides match TRBD1. Trimming removed 4 bases from V and 6 bases from J; junction bases left unmatched: 6. This CDR3 comprises 15 residues. Germline values: CDR1 SGHRS, CDR2 YFSETQ. This CDR3 is CASSTDRVRNSPLHF. The CDR3 nucleotides read TGCGCCAGCAGCACGGACAGGGTGCGTAATTCACCCCTCCACTTT.

By share, this clonotype counts as medium-sized. The genes are TRBV19 and TRBJ2-1; tentative D call: TRBD1 (5 bases). The CDR3 is 15 residues long. Germline V gene sequence: CDR1 LNHDA, CDR2 SQIVND (reference sequence). V was trimmed by 3 bases and J by 7 bases, leaving 16 bases between them. The CDR3 DNA sequence: TGTGCCAGTAGTATGTCTAGGGGTCTAGTAAATGAGCAGTTCTTC. Translated: CASSMSRGLVNEQFF.

This clonotype has only one observation. This chain uses TRBV29-1 with TRBJ1-2, with D perhaps TRBD1 (6 bases). With 4 bases removed from V and 6 bases from J, the gap between germline ends came to 9 bases. The germline gives CDR1 SQVTM, CDR2 ANQGSEA. The CDR3 has 11 amino acids. CDR3: CSVARTDGYTF. CDR3 sequence (DNA): TGCAGCGTTGCCAGGACAGATGGCTACACCTTC.